Below, 9 T cell receptor beta chains from the same sample are listed, as sequenced in a study of cytomegalovirus exposure and HLA in healthy donors. Profiled with immunoSEQ multiplex PCR; TCRdb holds only in-frame clones, not every one. The data show some 230,000 clones, about 90% seen once. The material sequenced was PBMCs. The source is a young woman in good health and CMV-seronegative.

The chain carries TRBV19 and TRBJ2-3, with a weak D call TRBD2 (5 bases). The CDR3 totals 15 residues. V was shortened by 5 bases and J by 4 bases, with 16 bases between the two germline ends. Per germline, CDR1 LNHDA and CDR2 SQIVND (reference sequence). Written as DNA, the CDR3 is TGTGCCAGTAGTGATGAACACGGAGCGGCAGATACGCAGTATTTT. Amino acid sequence: CASSDEHGAADTQYF.

This clone was seen only once. The chain couples TRBV19 to TRBJ2-1, with D maybe TRBD2 (5 bases). This CDR3 has 12 residues. The germline CDR1 and CDR2 sequences are LNHDA and SQIVND (reference sequence). Deletions cut 4 bases from V and 7 bases from J, with 8 bases between. The CDR3 loop is CASSTPGNEQFF. For the CDR3, the DNA is TGTGCCAGTAGTACCCCGGGAAATGAGCAGTTCTTC.

The chain links TRBV11-2 to TRBJ2-1; 9 positions match TRBD1. CDR3 size: 15 residues. The J segment lost 4 bases and the V segment lost 2 bases, leaving 3 bases of the junction unmatched. Germline CDR1 and CDR2: SGHAT and FQNNGV. The DNA for the CDR3 is TGTGCCAGCAGCTTACAGACAGGGGGTTACAATGAGCAGTTCTTC. Its translation: CASSLQTGGYNEQFF.

The chain carries TRBV5-6 and TRBJ2-1; 11 nucleotides match TRBD2. The V gene's germline CDR1 is SGHDT and CDR2 YYEEEE. The V and J ends lost 1 base and 10 bases, in that order; junction bases with no gene match: 7. This CDR3 is 15 amino acids long. Here the CDR3 DNA reads TGTGCCAGCAGCTTGACTAGCGGGAGAGGTGGCGAGCAGTTCTTC. Its translation is CASSLTSGRGGEQFF. The whole variable domain, filled in from reference TRBV5-6 and TRBJ2-1, reads DAGVTQSPTHLIKTRGQQVTLRCSPKSGHDTVSWYQQALGQGPQFIFQYYEEEERQRGNFPDRFSGHQFPNYSSELNVNALLLGDSALYLCASSLTSGRGGEQFFGPGTRLTVL.

CDR3 region: CASTTGGNQPQHF. Written as DNA, the CDR3 is TGTGCCAGCACGACAGGGGGTAATCAGCCCCAGCATTTT. This chain uses TRBV28 with TRBJ1-5; 9 bases match TRBD1. CDR1 MDHEN and CDR2 SYDVKM come from the germline V gene. The CDR3 has 13 amino acids. Trimming cost V 7 bases and J 4 bases; bases outside gene matches: 2.

The chain couples TRBV19 to TRBJ2-7; D perhaps matches TRBD2 (6 bases). Germline CDR1 LNHDA, CDR2 SQIVND (reference sequence). The length of the CDR3 is 13 residues. V was pared by 5 bases and J by 2 bases, with 10 bases between. DNA for the CDR3: TGTGCCAGTAGTCGGGACTTTACCTACGAGCAGTACTTC. This gives the protein CASSRDFTYEQYF.

This chain uses TRBV27 with TRBJ2-1; perhaps TRBD2 as D (6 bases). With 8 bases removed from V and 5 bases from J, the gap between germline ends came to 25 bases. Germline V gene data show CDR1 as MNHEY and CDR2 as SMNVEV (reference sequence). This CDR3 is built from 17 residues. CDR3: CASGRDPFRTMNNEQFF. CDR3 DNA sequence: TGTGCCAGCGGCCGGGACCCGTTTCGGACTATGAACAATGAGCAGTTCTTC.

The chain employs TRBV23-1 and TRBJ2-5, with 10 bases aligning to TRBD1. TRBV23-1 is recorded as an ORF, its role being uncertain. The CDR3 totals 17 residues. Germline trimming cut 0 bases from V and 2 bases from J; bases unmatched to any gene: 6. The CDR3 nucleotides read TGCGCCAGCAGTCAATCGACAGGGGGCGCACCACAAGAGACCCAGTACTTC. Amino acids: CASSQSTGGAPQETQYF.

This chain uses TRBV11-2 with TRBJ2-5, with 7 positions matching TRBD2. Germline lookup yields CDR1 SGHAT and CDR2 FQNNGV. V shed 5 bases and J 1 base; nucleotides not matched to a gene: 4. This CDR3 has 14 amino acids. DNA of the CDR3: TGTGCCAGCAGCCCACGGGGGGTCCAAGAGACCCAGTACTTC. It translates to CASSPRGVQETQYF.